This entry lists 28 T cell receptor beta chains sequenced from one sample in a study of Graves' ophthalmopathy and Graves' hyperthyroidism. For repertoire sequencing, the TCR beta CDR3 regions were amplified from RNA transcripts. RT-PCR in the first round used HTBI primers; a second-round multiplex PCR followed. TCRdb reanalysed the multiplex PCR reads using MiXCR and keeps one entry per CDR3 protein. In the table there are almost 400,000 distinct CDR3 sequences, approximately 20% of which are singletons. Sequencing was performed on peripheral blood. The receptor set was obtained from a woman younger than 30 with Graves' ophthalmopathy.

This clonotype was detected many times. V usage is TRBV27 and J usage is TRBJ2-5, with a tentative D call TRBD2 (5 bases). This CDR3 has 15 residues. Germline V CDR1 and CDR2: MNHEY, SMNVEV (reference sequence). V was pared by 0 bases and J by 4 bases, with 12 bases between. In DNA form, the CDR3 reads TGTGCCAGCAGTTTATCGGCAGGCGGAGGAGAGACCCAGTACTTC. Amino acid sequence: CASSLSAGGGETQYF.

This clonotype appeared many times. This chain connects TRBV6-5 to TRBJ1-2; D not resolved. Germline V lookup: CDR1 MNHEY, CDR2 SVGAGI. Trimming left V 0 bases short and J 2 bases short, with 1 base between. The CDR3 extends over 12 amino acids. CDR3 sequence: CASSYSNYGYTF. The CDR3, as DNA: TGTGCCAGCAGTTACTCCAACTATGGCTACACCTTC.

This clonotype was found many times. The rearrangement uses TRBV7-2 and TRBJ1-3, with TRBD1 as a possible D gene (6 bases). CDR1 is SGHTA, CDR2 FQGNSA, per germline. The ends were cut back, 8 bases at V and 0 bases at J, with 14 bases in the middle. The CDR3 has 15 amino acids. The CDR3 loop reads CASQAGVFSGNTIYF. The CDR3 DNA sequence: TGTGCCAGCCAGGCAGGGGTGTTCTCTGGAAACACCATATATTTT.

This clonotype was recorded a few times. This chain joins TRBV7-9 and TRBJ2-5; D is unresolved. Germline values: CDR1 SEHNR, CDR2 FQNEAQ (reference sequence). V lost 5 bases, J lost 0 bases, and 13 bases lay in between. The CDR3 consists of 15 residues. In DNA form, the CDR3 reads TGTGCCAGCAGCCGAACCGGACGGAACCAAGAGACCCAGTACTTC. This encodes CASSRTGRNQETQYF.

This clonotype has a count of ten or more. The chain uses TRBV12-3 or TRBV12-4 and TRBJ2-2; the D gene is possibly TRBD2 (5 bases). V dropped 4 bases and J dropped 5 bases, with 17 bases sitting between them. The CDR3 has 16 residues. This chain's CDR3 is CASSSGVGIPTGELFF. CDR3 DNA sequence: TGTGCCAGCAGTTCCGGGGTGGGGATTCCGACCGGGGAGCTGTTTTTT.

This clonotype was recorded many times. One end of the junction varies from germline; a read error may be responsible. The rearrangement uses TRBV28 and TRBJ2-7; D may match TRBD1 or TRBD2 (5 bases each). There are 9 residues in the CDR3. CDR1 MDHEN and CDR2 SYDVKM come from the germline V gene. The DNA of the CDR3 is TGTGCCAGCAGTAGACAGCGGAACTTC. Translated: CASSRQRNF.

Many counts were recorded for this clonotype. The rearrangement links TRBV4-1 to TRBJ1-1; D remains ambiguous. CDR1 MGHRA and CDR2 YSYEKL come from the germline V gene. CDR3 length: 14 amino acids. V lost 0 bases, J lost 1 base, and 6 bases lay in between. The CDR3 protein is CASSQDPGNTEAFF. The CDR3 bases are TGCGCCAGCAGCCAAGATCCAGGGAACACTGAAGCTTTCTTT.

The sample holds many counts of this clonotype. The rearrangement joins TRBV11-2 to TRBJ1-1, with D unclear. There are 13 residues in the CDR3. CDR1 SGHAT and CDR2 FQNNGV come from the germline V gene. The V gene lost 2 bases and the J gene lost 11 bases, with 15 bases spanning the gap. CDR3 DNA: TGTGCCAGCAGCTTAAAGATAGGGCTGGGGGCTTTCTTT. It yields the protein CASSLKIGLGAFF.

This clonotype has a count of ten or more. V and J are TRBV6-2 or TRBV6-3 and TRBJ2-7, with unresolved D. Germline CDR1 and CDR2: MNHEY and SVGEGT. This CDR3 spans 14 amino acids. Trimming pared 11 bases from V and 0 bases from J, leaving 17 bases between. The DNA for the CDR3 is TGTGCCTGCCAAAGAGTAAGGAGCTCCTACGAGCAGTACTTC. Its protein product is CACQRVRSSYEQYF.

This clonotype came up many times. This sequence joins TRBV20-1 and TRBJ1-1, with D perhaps TRBD1 (6 bases). V lost 6 bases, J lost 1 base, and 12 bases lay in between. The V gene's germline CDR1 is DFQATT and CDR2 SNEGSKA (reference sequence). CDR3 length: 13 residues. The CDR3 here is CSATKGQNTEAFF. The CDR3 DNA is TGCAGTGCCACAAAGGGACAGAACACTGAAGCTTTCTTT.

This clonotype was observed many times. V gene TRBV28 combines with J gene TRBJ1-3; 8 positions agree with TRBD1. Trimming cost V 4 bases and J 2 bases; bases outside gene matches: 7. This CDR3 spans 16 amino acids. Germline CDR1 reads MDHEN; CDR2 reads SYDVKM. CDR3 in amino acids: CASSSRQGLAGNTIYF. CDR3 bases: TGTGCCAGCAGTTCTAGACAGGGGCTAGCTGGAAACACCATATATTTT.

At least ten counts were recorded for this clonotype. This chain links TRBV15 with TRBJ1-6; D ambiguous. In germline, CDR1 is LNHNV, CDR2 YYDKDF (reference sequence). The V end was cut by 0 bases, the J end by 0 bases, with 9 bases between. The CDR3 extends over 17 amino acids. In DNA form, the CDR3 reads TGTGCCACCAGCAGAGATGTGGCGAGCTCCTATAATTCACCCCTCCACTTT. Amino acid sequence: CATSRDVASSYNSPLHF.

In its sample, this clonotype was seen many times. The CDR3 is CSAAPGGMNTEAFF. CDR3 DNA sequence: TGCAGTGCTGCCCCAGGGGGAATGAACACTGAAGCTTTCTTT. The chain carries TRBV20-1 and TRBJ1-1; TRBD1 agrees at 7 bases. Unmatched junction bases numbered 6, after V lost 5 bases and J lost 0 bases. Germline CDR1 is DFQATT and CDR2 is SNEGSKA (reference sequence). The CDR3 is 14 amino acids.

This clonotype was seen many times. This chain joins TRBV6-1 and TRBJ2-7; 8 bases align to TRBD2. This CDR3 is 17 amino acids long. CDR1 and CDR2 (germline): MNHNS, SASEGT. Germline trimming cut 6 bases from V and 0 bases from J; bases unmatched to any gene: 13. For the CDR3, the DNA is TGTGCCAGCAGCCGGGACCTCTTAGCGGGGAGCTCCTACGAGCAGTACTTC. Translating it yields CASSRDLLAGSSYEQYF.

This clonotype was detected many times. V is TRBV30 and J is TRBJ2-7; no clear D gene. The CDR3 loop spans 12 amino acids. V gave up 3 bases and J gave up 7 bases, with 13 bases separating them. Germline V gives CDR1 GTSNPN, CDR2 SVGIG (reference sequence). Here the CDR3 reads CAWSRQPGEQYF. The DNA for the CDR3 is TGTGCCTGGAGCCGGCAGCCGGGTGAGCAGTACTTC.

Many counts were recorded for this clonotype. The rearrangement uses TRBV6-2 or TRBV6-3 and TRBJ1-1; perhaps TRBD1 as D (6 bases). CDR1 is MNHEY and CDR2 is SVGEGT in the germline V gene. V was trimmed by 6 bases and J by 4 bases, leaving 18 bases between them. This CDR3 is built from 15 residues. CDR3 nucleotide sequence: TGTGCCAGCAGCCTCATGGGCTTGGGGGCCACTGAAGCTTTCTTT. It is translated as CASSLMGLGATEAFF.

The table lists this clonotype with many counts. The rearrangement links TRBV7-6 to TRBJ2-2; D may be TRBD1 or TRBD2 (7 bases each). CDR1 SGHVS and CDR2 FNYEAQ come from the germline V gene. The CDR3 loop spans 15 amino acids. V was pared by 5 bases and J by 6 bases, with 16 bases between. The CDR3 DNA is TGTGCCAGCAGCCCCCAGGGGGGGGGAGCCGGGGAGCTGTTTTTT. Amino acids: CASSPQGGGAGELFF.

This clonotype was observed many times. The rearrangement joins TRBV6-2 or TRBV6-3 to TRBJ1-5; D gene uncertain. The CDR3 is 16 amino acids. Trimming stripped 2 bases from V and 2 bases from J, with 13 bases between. From germline, CDR1 is MNHEY and CDR2 SVGEGT. CDR3 DNA sequence: TGTGCCAGCAGTTACGCAGGAATAGATGGCAATCAGCCCCAGCATTTT. Its protein product is CASSYAGIDGNQPQHF.

The chain joins TRBV4-2 to TRBJ2-7; D not resolved. V lost 2 bases, J lost 2 bases, and 10 bases lay in between. The CDR3 covers 14 residues. CDR1 and CDR2 (germline): LGHNA, YNFKEQ. The CDR3 protein is CASSQHTMTYEQYF. The DNA for the CDR3 is TGTGCCAGCAGCCAACATACAATGACCTACGAGCAGTACTTC.

This clonotype was picked up many times. The chain employs TRBV6-2 or TRBV6-3 and TRBJ1-5; 7 bases fit TRBD1. The CDR3 runs to 15 residues. Germline CDR1 and CDR2: MNHEY and SVGEGT. V lost 6 bases and J lost 3; bases outside the gene matches: 8. DNA for the CDR3: TGTGCCAGCAGGGCATATACAGGGGCCAATCAGCCCCAGCATTTT. Translating it yields CASRAYTGANQPQHF.

The chain links TRBV2 to TRBJ2-5, with 7 bases lining up with TRBD2. Germline V lookup: CDR1 SNHLY, CDR2 FYNNEI. The V segment lost 5 bases and the J segment 2 bases; nucleotides outside the gene matches: 14. The CDR3 runs 17 residues. CDR3 nucleotides: TGTGCCAGCAGTATTATCGGGGGGTATACCGGTCAAGAGACCCAGTACTTC. Its translation: CASSIIGGYTGQETQYF. Combining the CDR3 with reference TRBV2 and TRBJ2-5 gives the whole variable domain EPEVTQTPSHQVTQMGQEVILRCVPISNHLYFYWYRQILGQKVEFLVSFYNNEISEKSEIFDDQFSVERPDGSNFTLKIRSTKLEDSAMYFCASSIIGGYTGQETQYFGPGTRLLVL.

This clonotype appeared many times. The V gene is TRBV6-5, the J gene TRBJ1-5; the match to TRBD1 covers 8 bases. The V and J ends lost 7 bases and 4 bases, in that order; junction bases with no gene match: 3. Germline-derived CDR1 and CDR2 are MNHEY and SVGAGI. This CDR3 is built from 13 residues. CDR3 sequence reads: CASTDRENQPQHF. CDR3 nucleotides: TGTGCCAGCACGGACAGGGAAAATCAGCCCCAGCATTTT.

This CDR3 reads CAISESTRGEQYF. The CDR3 nucleotides read TGTGCCATCAGTGAGTCGACTCGGGGTGAGCAGTACTTC. The rearrangement links TRBV10-3 to TRBJ2-7; D possibly corresponds to TRBD2 (5 bases). In germline, CDR1 is ENHRY, CDR2 SYGVKD. V dropped 0 bases and J dropped 7 bases, with 10 bases sitting between them. The CDR3 is 13 residues long.

In this sample, this clonotype turned up many times. The rearrangement joins TRBV20-1 to TRBJ1-1; D is unclear. The germline V gene encodes CDR1 DFQATT and CDR2 SNEGSKA (reference sequence). This CDR3 region has 15 residues. V shed 3 bases and J shed 0 bases, with 14 bases lying between them. In DNA, the CDR3 is TGCAGTGCTAGGATACTAGGACGGGTGAACACTGAAGCTTTCTTT. Protein product: CSARILGRVNTEAFF.

There are many counts of this clonotype. The chain is built from TRBV28 and TRBJ2-7; 8 bases agree with TRBD2. V shed 2 bases, J shed 5 bases, and the junction held 5 bases outside the gene matches. Germline V CDR1 and CDR2: MDHEN, SYDVKM. This CDR3 comprises 14 residues. CDR3 bases: TGTGCCAGCAGTTTAGGGACGGGAGGGGACGAGCAGTACTTC. It yields the protein CASSLGTGGDEQYF.

This clonotype was counted only a few times. This chain connects TRBV5-5 to TRBJ2-7, with D hard to call. The CDR3 contains 15 residues. Trimming took off 0 bases at V and 4 bases at J, with 14 bases between the two ends. Germline CDR1 SGHKS, CDR2 YYEKEE (reference sequence). CDR3 sequence reads: CASSLAGGSVYEQYF. DNA for the CDR3: TGTGCCAGCAGCTTGGCAGGCGGATCGGTGTACGAGCAGTACTTC.

The chain links TRBV28 to TRBJ1-1; possible D gene TRBD1, 5 bases. Germline values: CDR1 MDHEN, CDR2 SYDVKM. Trimming removed 4 bases from V and 10 bases from J, with 22 bases in between. CDR3 length: 15 residues. In DNA form, the CDR3 reads TGTGCCAGCAGTTCCGCGACAGCGGGATCCTGGGTAGCTTTCTTT. Translating gives CASSSATAGSWVAFF. The variable domain in full, with the rest retrieved from reference TRBV28 and TRBJ1-1, is DVKVTQSSRYLVKRTGEKVFLECVQDMDHENMFWYRQDPGLGLRLIYFSYDVKMKEKGDIPEGYSVSREKKERFSLILESASTNQTSMYLCASSSATAGSWVAFFGQGTRLTVV.

This clonotype was counted at least ten times. The genes are TRBV10-1 and TRBJ1-2; weak D call: TRBD1 (5 bases). CDR1 and CDR2 (germline): WNHNN, SYGVQD (reference sequence). This CDR3 comprises 13 residues. V lost 5 bases, J lost 4 bases, and 11 bases lay in between. CDR3 protein: CASSPGLGYGYTF. As DNA, the CDR3 is TGCGCCAGCAGTCCGGGGCTCGGCTATGGCTACACCTTC.